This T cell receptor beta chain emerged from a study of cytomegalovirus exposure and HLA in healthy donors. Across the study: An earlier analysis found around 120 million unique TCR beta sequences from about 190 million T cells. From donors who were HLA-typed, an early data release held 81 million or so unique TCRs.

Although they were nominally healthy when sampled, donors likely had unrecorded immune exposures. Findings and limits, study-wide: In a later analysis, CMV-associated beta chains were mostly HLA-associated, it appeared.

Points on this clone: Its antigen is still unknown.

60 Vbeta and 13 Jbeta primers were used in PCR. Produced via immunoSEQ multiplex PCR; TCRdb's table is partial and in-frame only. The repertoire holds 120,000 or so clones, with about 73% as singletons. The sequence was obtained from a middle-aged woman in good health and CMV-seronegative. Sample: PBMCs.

Here the CDR3 reads CASTTRAGSTDTQYF. The CDR3 nucleotides read TGTGCCAGCACCACCAGAGCGGGTAGCACAGATACGCAGTATTTT. The J gene is TRBJ2-3, the V gene TRBV6-5, with D tentatively TRBD2 (6 bases). Germline V gene lookup returns CDR1 MNHEY and CDR2 SVGAGI. With 7 bases removed from V and 0 bases from J, the gap between germline ends came to 14 bases. This CDR3 is built from 15 residues.